This T cell receptor beta chain was captured by sequencing in a study of T cells in Graves' hyperthyroidism and ophthalmopathy. Authors of the study amplified TCR beta CDR3 regions from RNA transcripts. When the TCR CDR3 underwent first-round RT-PCR, the HTBI primer set was used. MiXCR was run by TCRdb on the multiplex PCR reads, yielding one entry per CDR3 protein. The sample contains under 750,000 distinct CDR3 sequences, around 20% of which appear only once. Trimming removed 7 bases from V and 2 bases from J, with 12 bases in between. Germline-derived CDR1 and CDR2 are SGHVS and FQNEAQ. The CDR3 has 13 amino acids.

Input material: blood. The clonotype was recovered from a woman in her 50s with Graves' hyperthyroidism that later progressed to Graves' ophthalmopathy. The rearrangement links TRBV7-8 to TRBJ2-7; TRBD1 might be the D (6 bases). CDR3 bases: TGTGCCAGCATCGGGGACACTACCTACGAGCAGTACTTC. It is translated as CASIGDTTYEQYF.